The clone carrying this TCR beta chain was counted a few times. The data stem from a study of blood T cell repertoires in COVID-19. For the study at large: Acute-phase and convalescent COVID-19 samples originated in the United States, Italy and Spain. T cells, B-cell-depleted T cells, or PBMCs supplied cDNA or gDNA.

The V gene lost 5 bases and the J gene lost 1 base, with 13 bases spanning the gap. There are 15 residues in the CDR3. The germline gives CDR1 SNHLY, CDR2 FYNNEI. Authors' processing steps: Using reference gene primer amplification, nucleated cell counts were estimated. Data came from immunoSEQ multiplex PCR; TCRdb stores just in-frame clones and leaves some out. V and J calls and clone size come straight from that table; D and trimming were deduced from the DNA. This table holds roughly 70,000 clones, 70% to 90% found once. The sample taken for sequencing was peripheral blood. The TCR sequence derives from a man aged 65 to 85 with acute or convalescent COVID-19. V usage is TRBV2 and J usage is TRBJ2-3; D remains ambiguous. This CDR3 reads CASSTNRPRTDTQYF. DNA for the CDR3: TGTGCCAGCAGTACTAATAGGCCCCGCACAGATACGCAGTATTTT.